The sequence of this T cell receptor beta chain was determined in a study of T cells in Graves' hyperthyroidism and ophthalmopathy. The CDR3 consists of 13 residues. V lost 3 bases and J lost 4, with 9 bases in between. The germline CDR1 and CDR2 sequences are GTSNPN and SVGIG (reference sequence). Regions amplified from RNA transcripts were the TCR beta CDR3 regions. A set of HTBI primers served as the primers for a first-round RT-PCR of the TCR CDR3. MiXCR, applied by TCRdb to the multiplex PCR reads, yields one record per CDR3 protein. The table lists 530,000 or so distinct CDR3 sequences, roughly 17% of them singletons. Under 3 months was the duration of disease in ophthalmopathy patients, who also had a Clinical Activity Score of at least 3 and a NOSPECS grade of at least 4.

The chain combines TRBV30 with TRBJ1-4, with D unresolved. Sequences were obtained from blood. The receptor was isolated from a woman younger than 35 with Graves' ophthalmopathy. CDR3 amino acids: CAWRQFNNEKLFF. CDR3 coding DNA: TGTGCCTGGAGGCAATTTAATAATGAAAAACTGTTTTTT.